This TCR beta chain was sequenced in a study of blood T cell repertoires in COVID-19. Study-level background: Some COVID-19 samples were acute and others convalescent; all came from the United States, Italy and Spain. From T cells, B-cell-depleted T cells, or PBMCs came the material, which was cDNA or gDNA.

Per the study methods: Estimation of nucleated cell counts was performed using reference gene primer amplification. Generated by immunoSEQ multiplex PCR, the TCRdb table keeps only in-frame clones and is missing some. For V, J and clone size, that table is used; D and trimming come from the DNA. This sample has over 85,000 clones, with 86% found just once. Germline V CDR1 and CDR2: SGHRS, YFSETQ. Trimming took 4 bases from V and 7 from J; bases not matched to a gene: 11. The CDR3 covers 15 residues. Sample: peripheral blood. This chain joins TRBV5-1 and TRBJ1-2, with 9 bases lining up with TRBD1. The sequence was obtained from a woman aged 80 or older with acute or convalescent COVID-19. CDR3 sequence: CASSPLGTGYVGYTF. DNA of the CDR3: TGCGCCAGCAGCCCGTTGGGGACAGGGTACGTTGGCTACACCTTC.